This entry describes one TCR beta chain. Germline CDR1 DFQATT, CDR2 SNEGSKA (reference sequence). The CDR3 extends over 13 amino acids. Trimming removed 6 bases from V and 0 bases from J, with 8 bases in between. An input of about 0.5 to 1 ug of RNA was subjected to reverse transcription using random hexamers. Via MiXCR, TCRdb re-called the immunoSEQ multiplex PCR reads, giving one row per CDR3 protein. Here the sample spans approximately 210,000 distinct CDR3 sequences, around 95% being singletons. This specimen comes from a study of CD8 T cells in Susac syndrome. This clonotype was sampled from a human donor with multiple sclerosis. Specimen: CD4+ T cells from PBMCs. The chain uses TRBV20-1 and TRBJ1-4; D remains unclear. The CDR3 here is CSAMPATNEKLFF. Written as DNA, the CDR3 is TGCAGTGCCATGCCCGCAACTAATGAAAAACTGTTTTTT.